The next 16 T cell receptor beta chains were all read from a single sample in a study of T cells of healthy individuals (dated by TCRdb to the late 2010s). Receptors were amplified or captured by 5' RACE. Sequencing instrument: Illumina MiSeq. TCRdb reanalyzed the raw reads on its own, using fastp at Q25 for trimming and MiXCR for clone calling, and kept in-frame beta chains. Rows with one shared CDR3 protein collapse into an entry with the most common genes and DNA. The sample profile shows more than 60,000 distinct CDR3 sequences; around 15% of them were found once. The biggest ten clones account for about 4.7% of the sample. These receptors were taken from a human donor in good health.

V and J are TRBV4-3 and TRBJ2-6; D ambiguous. CDR3 length: 15 amino acids. The germline gives CDR1 LGHNA, CDR2 YSLEER. Trimming stripped 4 bases from V and 2 bases from J, with 9 bases between. The CDR3 is CASSLGLPGANVLTF. In DNA form, the CDR3 reads TGCGCCAGCAGCCTCGGCCTCCCTGGGGCCAACGTCCTGACTTTC.

This clonotype has ten or more counts. This chain uses TRBV12-3 or TRBV12-4 with TRBJ2-1; D might be TRBD2 (5 bases). The V and J ends lost 2 bases and 9 bases respectively, with 11 bases between them. The CDR3 runs 13 residues. CDR3 loop: CASSLLLVGEQFF. The CDR3 DNA sequence: TGTGCCAGCAGTTTACTACTAGTCGGTGAGCAGTTCTTC.

This clonotype has only a few counts. One junction end disagrees with the germline gene, perhaps due to a read error. The rearrangement links TRBV7-7 to TRBJ2-3, with 7 bases matching TRBD1. From germline, CDR1 is SSHAT and CDR2 FNYEAQ (reference sequence). The CDR3 has 14 amino acids. CDR3 coding DNA: TGTGCTAGCAGCTTAAGGGGGCAGCAAGATACGCAGTATTTT. It translates to CASSLRGQQDTQYF.

This clonotype has ten or more counts. The chain couples TRBV4-1 to TRBJ2-1; no clear D gene. V was shortened by 0 bases and J by 9 bases, with 6 bases between the two germline ends. CDR3 length: 12 amino acids. Germline V lookup: CDR1 MGHRA, CDR2 YSYEKL. The DNA for the CDR3 is TGCGCCAGCAGCCAAGATTGGGGTGAGCAGTTCTTC. As protein: CASSQDWGEQFF.

The chain carries TRBV4-1 and TRBJ1-1; D is unresolved. V lost 4 bases and J 1 base, leaving 13 bases between the germline ends. The CDR3 spans 15 residues. The germline CDR1 and CDR2 sequences are MGHRA and YSYEKL. CDR3 DNA sequence: TGCGCCAGCAGCCCAGCGGACGCCTGGAACACTGAAGCTTTCTTT. It is translated as CASSPADAWNTEAFF.

This clonotype was counted between two and nine times. Here the CDR3 DNA reads TGTGCCAGCAGCGCTGGGGGGACCTCCTACGAGCAGTACTTC. Residues: CASSAGGTSYEQYF. The V call is TRBV13, the J call TRBJ2-7; D possibly corresponds to TRBD2 (6 bases). The germline gives CDR1 PRHDT, CDR2 FYEKMQ (reference sequence). V lost 5 bases and J 0 bases, leaving 11 bases between the germline ends. The CDR3 has 14 residues.

This clonotype appeared a few times. The genes are TRBV18 and TRBJ2-1, with 10 positions matching TRBD2. The CDR3 sequence is 18 residues long. Germline CDR1 is KGHSH and CDR2 is LQKENI. V gave up 5 bases and J gave up 5 bases; unmatched junction bases: 15. The CDR3 nucleotides read TGTGCCAGCTCATCTAATTACTTAGCGGGGGGCCTGGACAATGAGCAGTTCTTC. Protein product: CASSSNYLAGGLDNEQFF.

This clonotype came up a few times. The chain is built from TRBV9 and TRBJ2-3; D is undetermined. Germline CDR1 is SGDLS and CDR2 is YYNGEE. V lost 2 bases and J lost 4, with 5 bases in between. The CDR3 is 12 amino acids. This CDR3 is CASSVSSDTQYF. CDR3 in DNA: TGTGCCAGCAGCGTCAGCTCAGATACGCAGTATTTT. Filled out from reference TRBV9 and TRBJ2-3, the complete variable domain reads DSGVTQTPKHLITATGQRVTLRCSPRSGDLSVYWYQQSLDQGLQFLIQYYNGEERAKGNILERFSAQQFPDLHSELNLSSLELGDSALYFCASSVSSDTQYFGPGTRLTVL.

In this sample, this clonotype turned up many times. The CDR3 protein is CASTADRAYEQYF. The CDR3 bases are TGTGCCAGCACGGCCGACAGGGCGTACGAGCAGTACTTC. The chain couples TRBV5-8 to TRBJ2-7; 7 nucleotides align to TRBD1. The V gene end was trimmed by 6 bases and the J gene end by 4 bases; junction bases not matched to a gene: 7. Germline-derived CDR1 and CDR2 are SGHTS and YDEGEE. This CDR3 spans 13 amino acids.

This clonotype was observed a few times. The chain joins TRBV15 to TRBJ2-3; D is unresolved. Trimming shortened V by 3 bases and J by 4 bases, and 11 bases separated the two germline ends. The CDR3 has 14 residues. The V gene's germline CDR1 is LNHNV and CDR2 YYDKDF (reference sequence). The CDR3 coding sequence is TGTGCCACCAGCAGGGATTCTGCGCCAGATACGCAGTATTTT. Protein product: CATSRDSAPDTQYF. Together with reference TRBV15 and TRBJ2-3, the CDR3 gives the full variable domain: DAMVIQNPRYQVTQFGKPVTLSCSQTLNHNVMYWYQQKSSQAPKLLFHYYDKDFNNEADTPDNFQSRRPNTSFCFLDIRSPGLGDTAMYLCATSRDSAPDTQYFGPGTRLTVL.

This chain links TRBV7-2 with TRBJ2-7; possible D gene TRBD2, 6 bases. Between the trimmed V and J ends, which lost 1 base and 6 bases, there was a span of 13 bases. CDR3 length equals 14 residues. The germline CDR1 and CDR2 sequences are SGHTA and FQGNSA. DNA for the CDR3: TGTGCCAGCAGCTTAGGAGGGACTCCTACCGAGCAGTACTTC. It encodes CASSLGGTPTEQYF.

The chain links TRBV6-1 to TRBJ2-3; D unclear. Germline V lookup: CDR1 MNHNS, CDR2 SASEGT. Trimming took 2 bases from V and 5 from J, leaving 11 bases between them. The CDR3 has 14 residues. This CDR3 is CASSESRSGDTQYF. CDR3 sequence (DNA): TGTGCCAGCAGTGAAAGCAGGTCCGGAGATACGCAGTATTTT.

This clonotype came up a few times. The chain carries TRBV5-1 and TRBJ1-2, with 10 positions matching TRBD1. V trimming: 3 bases; J trimming: 8 bases; junction bases outside the gene matches: 10. The V gene's germline CDR1 is SGHRS and CDR2 YFSETQ. The CDR3 runs to 15 residues. The CDR3 loop is CASSSKGTGEFGYTF. The CDR3 coding sequence is TGCGCCAGCAGCTCTAAAGGGACAGGGGAATTCGGCTACACCTTC.

V usage is TRBV19 and J usage is TRBJ2-1; D gene ambiguous. Germline V CDR1 and CDR2: LNHDA, SQIVND (reference sequence). This CDR3 is built from 14 residues. The V end was cut by 5 bases, the J end by 0 bases, with 8 bases between. The CDR3 sequence is CASSGQDSYNEQFF. The CDR3 nucleotides are TGTGCCAGTAGTGGGCAGGACTCCTACAATGAGCAGTTCTTC.

This chain joins TRBV28 and TRBJ2-7; D is unclear. This CDR3 region has 13 residues. Trimming took off 3 bases at V and 2 bases at J, with 8 bases between the two ends. The germline V gene encodes CDR1 MDHEN and CDR2 SYDVKM. The CDR3 is CASSFDLTYEQYF. The CDR3 DNA reads TGTGCCAGCAGTTTTGACCTTACCTACGAGCAGTACTTC.

V gene TRBV12-3 or TRBV12-4 combines with J gene TRBJ2-1; 11 bases agree with TRBD2. With 5 bases clipped from V and 7 bases from J, the junction kept 7 bases outside the gene matches. The CDR3 is 15 amino acids. The CDR3 spells CASSRVSGGANEQFF. CDR3 coding DNA: TGTGCCAGCAGTCGCGTTAGCGGGGGGGCAAATGAGCAGTTCTTC.